This T cell receptor beta chain comes out of a study of blood T cell repertoires in COVID-19. As for the study in general: Acute and convalescent COVID-19 specimens originated in the United States, Italy and Spain. T cells, B-cell-depleted T cells, or PBMCs provided the cDNA or gDNA that served as material.

As originally analysed: Amplification from reference gene primers served as the basis for estimated nucleated cell counts. Using immunoSEQ multiplex PCR, the repertoire was profiled, and TCRdb retains in-frame clones only, with some absent. V and J calls plus clone size are reproduced from that table; the DNA served to infer D and trimming. In the table there are 250,000 or so clones, over 65% of which are singletons. The CDR3 runs 18 residues. V shed 2 bases and J shed 4 bases, with 23 bases lying between them. Germline assignment: CDR1 KGHSH and CDR2 LQKENI. The source material was peripheral blood. This receptor was identified in a woman aged 80 or older with acute or convalescent COVID-19. V usage is TRBV18 and J usage is TRBJ1-2; weak D call: TRBD1 (6 bases). The chain's CDR3 is CASSPNRQGQVLVYGYTF. For the CDR3, the DNA is TGTGCCAGCTCACCAAATCGTCAGGGGCAAGTCTTGGTCTATGGCTACACCTTC.